This T cell receptor (beta chain) was obtained from a study of molecular identifiers for immune sequencing clone quantification. Only a few counts were recorded for this clonotype. TCRdb re-analysed the PCR reads in MiXCR, keeping a single row per CDR3 protein. This table has about 640,000 distinct CDR3 sequences, about 20% appearing once. This CDR3 has 16 amino acids. In germline, CDR1 is SGHVS, CDR2 FNYEAQ. V lost 5 bases, J lost 2 bases, and 9 bases stayed unmatched. Sequencing input: naive CD8+ T cells from blood, with Jurkat cell RNA spiked in. This sample's subset: FACS-sorted CD8+CD4-CCR7+CD45RA+ naive T cells. This sequence originates from a human donor in good health. Some libraries in this study had Jurkat cell RNA spiked in. The J gene is TRBJ2-7, the V gene TRBV7-6; TRBD1 matches 10 bases. The CDR3 here is CASSLSPGQGTYEQYF. CDR3 nucleotides: TGTGCCAGCAGCCTCTCCCCGGGACAGGGGACCTACGAGCAGTACTTC.